A single sample gave rise to the 14 T cell receptor beta chains below, sequenced in a study of cytomegalovirus exposure and HLA in healthy donors. Data came from immunoSEQ multiplex PCR; TCRdb stores just in-frame clones and leaves some out. The data hold approximately 150,000 clones, with roughly 87% observed a single time. The sequenced sample consisted of PBMCs. The receptors shown here come from a man between 18 and 29 years old in good health and CMV-seropositive.

The chain couples TRBV5-1 to TRBJ2-4; D is perhaps TRBD2 (5 bases). Germline V gene sequence: CDR1 SGHRS, CDR2 YFSETQ. V was shortened by 2 bases and J by 1 base, with 13 bases between the two germline ends. The CDR3 loop spans 16 amino acids. The CDR3 sequence: CASSLLPSGAKNIQYF. CDR3 coding DNA: TGCGCCAGCAGCTTATTACCCTCGGGGGCCAAAAACATTCAGTACTTC.

The rearrangement joins TRBV7-2 to TRBJ2-1; 8 bases line up with TRBD2. Germline values: CDR1 SGHTA, CDR2 FQGNSA. CDR3 length equals 16 residues. Trimming cost V 1 base and J 3 bases; bases outside gene matches: 5. In DNA form, the CDR3 reads TGTGCCAGCAGCTTAGAACCCAGCGGGGGCTACAATGAGCAGTTCTTC. This sequence encodes CASSLEPSGGYNEQFF.

The gene calls are TRBV11-2 and TRBJ1-2; TRBD1 matches 8 bases. The ends lost 2 bases at V and 4 bases at J; junction bases unmatched: 9. The CDR3 has 16 amino acids. The germline V gene encodes CDR1 SGHAT and CDR2 FQNNGV. CDR3 bases: TGTGCCAGCAGCTTATCAAGAACAGGGGGAGTCTATGGCTACACCTTC. It encodes CASSLSRTGGVYGYTF.

The V gene is TRBV18, the J gene TRBJ2-3; TRBD2 aligns across 8 bases. V lost 0 bases and J lost 6; bases outside the gene matches: 5. Per the germline V gene, CDR1 is KGHSH and CDR2 is LQKENI. The CDR3 extends over 15 amino acids. The CDR3 is CASSPPVAGTDTQYF. The CDR3 nucleotides read TGTGCCAGCTCACCACCGGTAGCGGGGACGGATACGCAGTATTTT.

This chain links TRBV4-1 with TRBJ2-5; D perhaps matches TRBD2 (6 bases). The CDR3 runs 16 residues. Germline lookup yields CDR1 MGHRA and CDR2 YSYEKL. Trimming shortened V by 10 bases and J by 1 base, and 22 bases separated the two germline ends. The CDR3 loop is CATSTGVSGFQETQYF. The CDR3 DNA sequence: TGCGCCACCTCTACCGGCGTGAGCGGGTTCCAAGAGACCCAGTACTTC.

The CDR3 region has the DNA TGTGCCAGCAGTGACTTGATATTTCGGGGAGAGCAGTACTTC. Translation gives CASSDLIFRGEQYF. The J gene is TRBJ2-7, the V gene TRBV6-1; TRBD2 might be the D (5 bases). Germline V CDR1 and CDR2: MNHNS, SASEGT. This CDR3 is 14 amino acids long. Trimming removed 3 bases from V and 7 bases from J, with 16 bases in between.

The genes are TRBV11-2 and TRBJ2-1; D perhaps matches TRBD2 (8 bases). The germline V and J ends were trimmed by 8 bases and 12 bases, with 23 bases remaining between them. Germline values: CDR1 SGHAT, CDR2 FQNNGV. This CDR3 is built from 14 residues. As DNA, the CDR3 is TGTGCCAGCCGCCCGGGAGGGTCAGGGGGGGTGCAGTTCTTC. Translating it yields CASRPGGSGGVQFF. Combining the CDR3 with reference TRBV11-2 and TRBJ2-1 gives the whole variable domain EAGVAQSPRYKIIEKRQSVAFWCNPISGHATLYWYQQILGQGPKLLIQFQNNGVVDDSQLPKDRFSAERLKGVDSTLKIQPAKLEDSAVYLCASRPGGSGGVQFFGPGTRLTVL.

The chain joins TRBV30 to TRBJ2-5, with a possible D match to TRBD2 (6 bases). V was trimmed by 5 bases and J by 0 bases, leaving 10 bases between them. The CDR3 runs to 13 residues. Germline V CDR1 and CDR2: GTSNPN, SVGIG (reference sequence). This chain's CDR3 is CAWGGGDQETQYF. The DNA for the CDR3 is TGTGCCTGGGGAGGAGGGGACCAAGAGACCCAGTACTTC. Combining the CDR3 with reference TRBV30 and TRBJ2-5 gives the whole variable domain SQTIHQWPATLVQPVGSPLSLECTVEGTSNPNLYWYRQAAGRGLQLLFYSVGIGQISSEVPQNLSASRPQDRQFILSSKKLLLSDSGFYLCAWGGGDQETQYFGPGTRLLVL.

The chain recombines TRBV7-6 with TRBJ1-4; no firm D call. The CDR3 sequence is 14 residues long. CDR1 and CDR2 (germline): SGHVS, FNYEAQ. Trimming took off 4 bases at V and 8 bases at J, with 14 bases between the two ends. Written as DNA, the CDR3 is TGTGCCAGCAGCTCAGGACTGCCCAGGGAAAAACTGTTTTTT. Protein product: CASSSGLPREKLFF.

The rearrangement uses TRBV7-9 and TRBJ1-2, with 9 bases lining up with TRBD1. Germline CDR1 reads SEHNR; CDR2 reads FQNEAQ (reference sequence). Trimming removed 2 bases from V and 3 bases from J; junction bases left unmatched: 7. This CDR3 is built from 16 residues. CDR3 amino acids: CASSLTPRQGDYGYTF. The CDR3 DNA reads TGTGCCAGCAGCTTAACCCCGAGACAGGGGGACTATGGCTACACCTTC.

This chain connects TRBV5-5 to TRBJ2-7; 7 bases map to TRBD1. Germline V gene lookup returns CDR1 SGHKS and CDR2 YYEKEE (reference sequence). The V and J ends lost 4 bases and 3 bases, in that order; junction bases with no gene match: 13. CDR3 size: 16 residues. Here the CDR3 DNA reads TGTGCCAGCAGCGTGTCGACAGGGTTCAACTACTACGAGCAGTACTTC. Its translation is CASSVSTGFNYYEQYF. The variable domain in full, with the rest retrieved from reference TRBV5-5 and TRBJ2-7, is DAGVTQSPTHLIKTRGQQVTLRCSPISGHKSVSWYQQVLGQGPQFIFQYYEKEERGRGNFPDRFSARQFPNYSSELNVNALLLGDSALYLCASSVSTGFNYYEQYFGPGTRLTVT.

This chain joins TRBV27 and TRBJ2-3; 7 bases are a match to TRBD2. CDR3 length: 15 amino acids. V lost 2 bases and J lost 7; bases outside the gene matches: 9. Germline-derived CDR1 and CDR2 are MNHEY and SMNVEV (reference sequence). As DNA, the CDR3 is TGTGCCAGCAGTTTACGGTTGACTAGCTTGAATACGCAGTATTTT. Encoded protein: CASSLRLTSLNTQYF.

This clone was counted a single time. This sequence joins TRBV18 and TRBJ2-1, with D unresolved. The V gene's germline CDR1 is KGHSH and CDR2 LQKENI. This CDR3 contains 14 residues. Trimming removed 2 bases from V and 3 bases from J, with 8 bases in between. The CDR3 DNA is TGTGCCAGCTCACCAGCTGACTTCTACAATGAGCAGTTCTTC. Translated, it gives CASSPADFYNEQFF.

Of note for this clone: At the DNA level, this CDR3 is encoded by other sequences in the same sample as well. The genes are TRBV27 and TRBJ1-5, with 7 bases fitting TRBD1. V lost 4 bases, J lost 3 bases, and 3 bases stayed unmatched. CDR1 and CDR2 from the germline V gene are MNHEY and SMNVEV (reference sequence). CDR3 length: 14 residues. The CDR3, as DNA: TGTGCCAGCAGTTACAGGGGCCTCAATCAGCCCCAGCATTTT. Translated: CASSYRGLNQPQHF.